The entry below describes one TCR beta chain. This record belongs to a study of blood T cell repertoires in COVID-19. Study overall: Specimens from acute and convalescent COVID-19 originated in the United States, Italy and Spain. T cells, B-cell-depleted T cells, or PBMCs supplied cDNA or gDNA.

As handled by the study authors: Estimation of nucleated cell counts was performed using reference gene primer amplification. Produced via immunoSEQ multiplex PCR; TCRdb's table is partial and in-frame only. That table furnishes V, J and clone size, whereas the DNA furnished D and trimming. Here the sample spans 110,000 to 150,000 clones, about four fifths being singletons. Sequenced: peripheral blood. This sequence was found in a man at least 80 years old with acute or convalescent COVID-19.

The CDR3 spells CASSPDRGLRPQHF. The CDR3 region has the DNA TGTGCCAGCAGTCCGGACAGGGGGCTAAGGCCCCAGCATTTT. The chain uses TRBV6-5 and TRBJ1-5; 11 bases fit TRBD1. V was clipped by 5 bases and J by 9 bases; unmatched bases: 6. This CDR3 has 14 residues. The germline V gene has CDR1 MNHEY and CDR2 SVGAGI.